This TCR beta chain was sequenced in a study of vaccination and CD4 T cells after COVID-19. Between the trimmed V and J ends, which lost 1 base and 5 bases, there was a span of 8 bases. Germline V gene lookup returns CDR1 SGHVS and CDR2 FNYEAQ. The CDR3 runs to 13 residues. Cultured CD4+ T cell DNA underwent sequencing with the Oncomine TCR Beta short-read assay. TCRdb called the PCR reads again in MiXCR, with one record for every CDR3 protein. The sample shows approximately 8,800 distinct CDR3 sequences, 30% to 40% of them seen only once. This clonotype was seen only a few times. The antigen is not known. Treatment specified: approximately 9-day PBMC culture with coronavirus spike peptide pools or control peptides (ViraFEST assay). Researchers collected the unexposed donor's CD4+ T cells before the COVID-19 pandemic (2011-2018). Whole-study findings and limits: Convalescent patient numbers were relatively low, with no early post-infection timepoints.

Sequencing input: CD4+ T cells from blood, cultured in vitro. The V and J genes are TRBV7-6 and TRBJ1-1; the D gene is possibly TRBD1 (5 bases). This clonotype originated in a human donor in good health. The CDR3 reads CASSLDYRTEAFF. CDR3 DNA sequence: TGTGCCAGCAGCTTAGATTACAGGACTGAAGCTTTCTTT.